This T cell receptor (beta chain) was recorded in a study of T cell changes during pregnancy in multiple sclerosis. Libraries were prepared by immunoSEQ multiplex PCR; TCRdb keeps only in-frame clonotypes and omits some of them. The top ten clones hold around 0.62% of a sample with more than 35,000 clones, around nine tenths of them seen once. The sequence came from a female donor with multiple sclerosis, enrolled in a pregnancy study. The material sequenced was CD4+ T cells from peripheral blood mononuclear cells, taken in the first trimester of pregnancy.

CDR3 bases: TGTGCCAGCAGGAACGGGGCCGGGGGAGCCGGGGAGCTGTTTTTT. Protein product: CASRNGAGGAGELFF. The chain couples TRBV7-8 to TRBJ2-2; maybe TRBD2 (6 bases). Trimming removed 6 bases at V and 6 bases at J, with 17 bases between. The CDR3 sequence is 15 residues long. Germline assignment: CDR1 SGHVS and CDR2 FQNEAQ.